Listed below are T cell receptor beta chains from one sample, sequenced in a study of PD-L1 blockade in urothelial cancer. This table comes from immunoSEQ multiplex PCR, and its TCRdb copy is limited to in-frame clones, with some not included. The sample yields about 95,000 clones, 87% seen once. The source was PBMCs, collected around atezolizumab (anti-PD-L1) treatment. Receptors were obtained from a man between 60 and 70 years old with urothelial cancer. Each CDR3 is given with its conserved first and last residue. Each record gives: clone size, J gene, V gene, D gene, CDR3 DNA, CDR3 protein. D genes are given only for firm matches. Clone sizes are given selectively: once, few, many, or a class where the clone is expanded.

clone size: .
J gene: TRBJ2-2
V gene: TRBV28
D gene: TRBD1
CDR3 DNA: TGTGCCAGCAGTCGGGACAGGAGAACCACCGGGGAGCTGTTTTTT
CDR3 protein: CASSRDRRTTGELFF

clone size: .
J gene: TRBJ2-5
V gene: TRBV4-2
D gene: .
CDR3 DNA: TGTGCCAGCAGCCAAGAATCCGGTGGGGAGGAGACCCAGTACTTC
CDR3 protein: CASSQESGGEETQYF

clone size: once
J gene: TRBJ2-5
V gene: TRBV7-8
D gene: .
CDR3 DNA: TGTGCCAGCAGCCGTCAGGAGACCCAGTACTTC
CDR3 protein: CASSRQETQYF

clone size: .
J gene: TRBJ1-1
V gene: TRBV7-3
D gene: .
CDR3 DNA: TGTGCCAGCAGCTCCCAGGCGGGCACTGAAGCTTTCTTT
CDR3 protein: CASSSQAGTEAFF

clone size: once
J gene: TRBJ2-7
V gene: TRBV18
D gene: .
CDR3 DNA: TGTGCCAGCTCGTTGGCGGGTAACGACGAGCAGTACTTC
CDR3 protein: CASSLAGNDEQYF

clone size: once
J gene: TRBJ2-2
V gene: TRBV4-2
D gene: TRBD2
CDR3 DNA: TGTGCCAGCAGGCCCAGCGGGGACTCGAACACCGGGGAGCTGTTTTTT
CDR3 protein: CASRPSGDSNTGELFF

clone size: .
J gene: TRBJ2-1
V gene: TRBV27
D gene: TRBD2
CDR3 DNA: TGTGCCAGCAGTTCACCTACTAGCGGGCGCAACTCCTACAATGAGCAGTTCTTC
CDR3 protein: CASSSPTSGRNSYNEQFF

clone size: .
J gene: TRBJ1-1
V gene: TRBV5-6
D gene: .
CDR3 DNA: TGTGCCAGCAGTTTCCTGGGGAGGAGGTATGAAGCTTTCTTT
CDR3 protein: CASSFLGRRYEAFF

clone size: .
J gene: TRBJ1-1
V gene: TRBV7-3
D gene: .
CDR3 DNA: TGTGCCAGCAGTCCTGTGGGGGGGTGGGACACTGAAGCTTTCTTT
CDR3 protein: CASSPVGGWDTEAFF

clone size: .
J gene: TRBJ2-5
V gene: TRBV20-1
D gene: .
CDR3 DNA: TGCAGTGCCTCCCCCCAAGAGACCCAGTACTTC
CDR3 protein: CSASPQETQYF

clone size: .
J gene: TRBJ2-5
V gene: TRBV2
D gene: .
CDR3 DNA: TGTGCCAGCAGTGAAGCGCTGGGGCAACAAGAGACCCAGTACTTC
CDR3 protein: CASSEALGQQETQYF

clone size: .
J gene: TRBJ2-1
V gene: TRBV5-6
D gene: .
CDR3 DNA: TGTGCCAGCATAAGAACCATCGGGGGAAATGAGCAGTTCTTC
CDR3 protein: CASIRTIGGNEQFF

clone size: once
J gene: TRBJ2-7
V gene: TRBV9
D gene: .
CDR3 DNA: TGTGCCAGCAGCGTAACGGGACACGGATACGAGCAGTACTTC
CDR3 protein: CASSVTGHGYEQYF

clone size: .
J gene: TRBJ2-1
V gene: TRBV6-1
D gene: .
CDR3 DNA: TGTGCCAGCAGTGGCCGACAGTACGCTGAGCAGTTCTTC
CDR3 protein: CASSGRQYAEQFF

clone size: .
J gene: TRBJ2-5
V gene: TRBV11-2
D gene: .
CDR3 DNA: TGTGCCAGCAGCCTCGGGACAATGGGGACCCAGTACTTC
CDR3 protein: CASSLGTMGTQYF

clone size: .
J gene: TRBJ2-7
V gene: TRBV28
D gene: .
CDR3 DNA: TGTGCCAGCAGTTTAGGGGAGGACGAGCAGTACTTC
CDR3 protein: CASSLGEDEQYF

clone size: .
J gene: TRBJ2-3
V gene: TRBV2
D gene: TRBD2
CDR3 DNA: TGTGCCAGCAGTGAACTGGCGGGAGAGGGGTATTTT
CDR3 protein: CASSELAGEGYF

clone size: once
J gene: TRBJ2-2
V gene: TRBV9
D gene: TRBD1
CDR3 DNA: TGTGCCAGCAGCGTAGCTGGGGACAGTCGCGGGGAGCTGTTTTTT
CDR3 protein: CASSVAGDSRGELFF

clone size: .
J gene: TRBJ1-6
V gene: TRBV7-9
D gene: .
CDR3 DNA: TGTGCCAGCAGCCGAGAGAAAAGCGTTCCTTCACCCCTCCACTTT
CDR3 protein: CASSREKSVPSPLHF

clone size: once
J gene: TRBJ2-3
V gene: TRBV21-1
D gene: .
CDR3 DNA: TGTGCCAGCAACGTAGGGACTACCAGGAGGACAGATACGCAGTATTTT
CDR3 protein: CASNVGTTRRTDTQYF

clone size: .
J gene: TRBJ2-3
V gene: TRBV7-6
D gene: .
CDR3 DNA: TGTGCCAGCAGCTTTGGACACCTCAGCACAGATACGCAGTATTTT
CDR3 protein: CASSFGHLSTDTQYF

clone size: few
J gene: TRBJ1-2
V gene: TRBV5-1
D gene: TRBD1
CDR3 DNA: TGCGCCAGCAGACCCCCGGGACAGTCAAATATTAACTATGGCTACACCTTC
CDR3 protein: CASRPPGQSNINYGYTF

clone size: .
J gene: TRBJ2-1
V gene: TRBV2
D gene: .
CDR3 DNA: TGTGCCAGCAGTGCCGAGAGCTCCTACAATGAGCAGTTCTTC
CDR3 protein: CASSAESSYNEQFF

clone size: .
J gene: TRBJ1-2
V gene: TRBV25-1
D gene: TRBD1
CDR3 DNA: TGTGCCAGCTCCCCGGGACAGGGAAACTATGGCTACACCTTC
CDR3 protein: CASSPGQGNYGYTF

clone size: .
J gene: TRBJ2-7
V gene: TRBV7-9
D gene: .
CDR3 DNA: TGTGCCAGCAGCTTAGTCAGATCCTACGAGCAGTACTTC
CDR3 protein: CASSLVRSYEQYF

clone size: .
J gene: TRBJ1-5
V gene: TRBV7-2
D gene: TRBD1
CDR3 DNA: TGTGCCAGCAGCTATCGGACAGGGGACCAGCCCCAGCATTTT
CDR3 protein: CASSYRTGDQPQHF

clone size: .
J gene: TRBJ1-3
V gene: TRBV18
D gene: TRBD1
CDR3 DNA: TGTGCCAGCTCAACGAACACAGGGGCCTCTGGAAACACCATATATTTT
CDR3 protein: CASSTNTGASGNTIYF